This entry lists 9 T cell receptor beta chains sequenced from one sample in a study of blood T cells in healthy people across ages. Alongside a J-beta primer mix, a sample-barcoded 5' primer served in a second PCR lasting about 7 to 12 cycles. One entry per CDR3 protein results from TCRdb running MiXCR on the 5' RACE reads. This sample has about 1 million distinct CDR3 sequences, with less than 50% found just once. Material for sequencing was blood. The receptors come from a woman between 55 and 75 years old in good health.

V is TRBV6-5 and J is TRBJ2-1; 8 bases line up with TRBD2. With V trimmed by 2 bases and J by 4 bases, 7 bases remained unmatched. The CDR3 totals 16 residues. The germline CDR1 and CDR2 sequences are MNHEY and SVGAGI. Here the CDR3 reads CASSYGPGGLYNEQFF. CDR3 nucleotides: TGTGCCAGCAGTTACGGCCCGGGAGGGCTTTACAATGAGCAGTTCTTC.

This chain connects TRBV10-3 to TRBJ2-7; D unclear. V dropped 3 bases and J dropped 0 bases, with 9 bases sitting between them. The CDR3 has 14 residues. Per the germline V gene, CDR1 is ENHRY and CDR2 is SYGVKD. This CDR3 is CAISEGGPSYEQYF. CDR3 DNA sequence: TGTGCCATCAGTGAAGGCGGACCCTCCTACGAGCAGTACTTC.

The chain is built from TRBV20-1 and TRBJ2-1; no firm D call. This CDR3 is 11 amino acids long. Per germline, CDR1 DFQATT and CDR2 SNEGSKA (reference sequence). Trimming stripped 6 bases from V and 6 bases from J, with 9 bases between. DNA for the CDR3: TGCAGTGCGACCCTTGGCAATGAGCAGTTCTTC. This translates into CSATLGNEQFF.

The chain combines TRBV6-5 with TRBJ2-1; tentatively, D is TRBD1 (6 bases). Germline V gene data show CDR1 as MNHEY and CDR2 as SVGAGI. This CDR3 has 16 residues. Deletions cut 6 bases from V and 7 bases from J, with 22 bases between. CDR3 sequence reads: CASRMDGTSTRNEQFF. The CDR3 DNA is TGTGCCAGCAGGATGGACGGGACATCGACTCGAAATGAGCAGTTCTTC.

This chain joins TRBV28 and TRBJ2-7; TRBD2 agrees at 10 bases. Germline CDR1 MDHEN, CDR2 SYDVKM. Trimming at V came to 6 bases and at J to 1 base, leaving 9 bases not matched to a gene. The CDR3 covers 16 residues. Written as DNA, the CDR3 is TGTGCCAGCAGAGCGCTAGCGGGAGCAGGGTCCTACGAGCAGTACTTC. As protein: CASRALAGAGSYEQYF.

This clonotype was seen a few times. The chain combines TRBV12-5 with TRBJ2-7, with D tentatively TRBD2 (5 bases). Judging by the DNA end, TRBJ2-5 fits better; the J call may be wrong. The V gene's germline CDR1 is LGHNT and CDR2 FRNRAP. The CDR3 loop spans 14 amino acids. The CDR3, as DNA: TGTGCTAGTGCCTCACGTTCCACGGGGGAGACCCAGTACTTC. Translation gives CASASRSTGETQYF.

This chain links TRBV18 with TRBJ1-2, with D hard to call. The CDR3 is 15 residues long. Trimming removed 3 bases at V and 0 bases at J, with 11 bases between. From germline, CDR1 is KGHSH and CDR2 LQKENI. This CDR3 is CASSPITVTNYGYTF. The CDR3, as DNA: TGTGCCAGCTCACCGATTACAGTCACTAACTATGGCTACACCTTC.

V and J are TRBV5-6 and TRBJ2-7; D may be TRBD1 (7 bases). This CDR3 has 17 residues. Trimming pared 2 bases from V and 0 bases from J, leaving 18 bases between. The germline gives CDR1 SGHDT, CDR2 YYEEEE. In nucleotides, the CDR3 is TGTGCCAGCAGCTTAGGCGGGGAACAGGGGTTCTCCTACGAGCAGTACTTC. Translating gives CASSLGGEQGFSYEQYF.

J is TRBJ2-6 and V is TRBV7-3; D is ambiguous. CDR1 and CDR2 (germline): SGHTA, FQGTGA. Trimming pared 2 bases from V and 2 bases from J, leaving 16 bases between. This CDR3 contains 18 residues. The CDR3 DNA sequence: TGTGCCAGCAGCTTATGGGCATCTCTTGGGACTGGGGCCAACGTCCTGACTTTC. Translated: CASSLWASLGTGANVLTF.